These T cell receptor beta chains were read from a single sample in a study of blood T cell repertoires in COVID-19. Only in-frame clones appear in the TCRdb table, and some are missing; sequencing was by immunoSEQ multiplex PCR. The table records 110,000 or so clones, roughly 84% of them present only once. Input material: peripheral blood. These TCRs come from a middle-aged woman with acute or convalescent COVID-19. Both conserved end residues are part of each CDR3. Each record gives: clone size, D gene, V gene, J gene, CDR3 protein, CDR3 DNA. D genes are given only for firm matches. Clone size is shown for a subset of rows, as once, few, many or a class of expanded clone.

NA	TRBD1	TRBV2	TRBJ1-1	CASSDQGASTEAFF	TGTGCCAGCAGCGACCAGGGGGCAAGCACTGAAGCTTTCTTT
NA	TRBD2	TRBV12-5	TRBJ2-7	CASGSRGREEQYF	TGTGCTAGTGGTTCCCGGGGGAGGGAAGAGCAGTACTTC
NA	NA	TRBV9	TRBJ2-1	CASSVVNNEQFF	TGTGCCAGCAGCGTAGTTAACAATGAGCAGTTCTTC
NA	NA	TRBV18	TRBJ2-7	CASPEEEQYF	TGTGCCAGCCCCGAGGAAGAGCAGTACTTC
NA	NA	TRBV5-1	TRBJ1-1	CASSYRVGTEAFF	TGCGCCAGCAGCTACAGGGTTGGGACTGAAGCTTTCTTT
few	NA	TRBV7-9	TRBJ2-1	CASSEWRGNYNEQFF	TGTGCCAGCAGCGAATGGCGGGGAAACTACAATGAGCAGTTCTTC
NA	TRBD1	TRBV7-9	TRBJ1-3	CASSLGQGTGSGNTIYF	TGTGCCAGCAGTCTAGGACAGGGGACGGGCTCTGGAAACACCATATATTTT
NA	NA	TRBV3-1/TRBV3-2	TRBJ2-2	CASSQRQLARTGELFF	TGTGCCAGCAGCCAACGACAGCTAGCGAGGACCGGGGAGCTGTTTTTT
NA	NA	TRBV9	TRBJ2-6	CASSAPAGERTGANVLTF	TGTGCCAGCAGCGCCCCGGCAGGGGAGAGAACCGGGGCCAACGTCCTGACTTTC
NA	NA	TRBV20-1	TRBJ1-2	CSASGSDRGGYGYTF	TGCAGTGCTAGTGGGTCCGACAGAGGCGGCTATGGCTACACCTTC
once	TRBD2	TRBV3-1/TRBV3-2	TRBJ2-3	CASSQGTSGGRGTDTQYF	TGTGCCAGCAGTCAAGGGACTAGCGGGGGGCGCGGCACAGATACGCAGTATTTT
NA	NA	TRBV7-8	TRBJ2-7	CASSLAVVHGPYEQYF	TGTGCCAGCAGCTTGGCCGTGGTACATGGCCCCTACGAGCAGTACTTC
NA	NA	TRBV6-1	TRBJ1-6	CASSESYGQLIYNSPLHF	TGTGCCAGCAGTGAAAGTTACGGACAGCTTATTTATAATTCACCCCTCCACTTT
NA	TRBD1	TRBV6-6	TRBJ1-1	CASSPPGTVNTEAFF	TGTGCCAGCAGTCCGCCTGGGACAGTGAACACTGAAGCTTTCTTT
NA	NA	TRBV19	TRBJ1-6	CASSPRTGGYSPLHF	TGTGCCAGTAGCCCGCGAACGGGAGGGTATTCACCCCTCCACTTT
NA	TRBD1	TRBV28	TRBJ1-3	CASSFGGQGHSGNTIYF	TGTGCCAGCAGTTTTGGGGGACAGGGCCACTCTGGAAACACCATATATTTT
few	NA	TRBV7-2	TRBJ1-1	CASSFGPNTEAFF	TGTGCCAGCAGCTTTGGCCCCAACACTGAAGCTTTCTTT
NA	NA	TRBV12-5	TRBJ1-1	CASGLVFAPPVAATEAFF	TGTGCTAGTGGTTTGGTTTTTGCACCCCCGGTGGCAGCGACTGAAGCTTTCTTT
NA	TRBD1	TRBV29-1	TRBJ2-7	CSVEEWAGGEEYEQYF	TGCAGCGTTGAAGAATGGGCAGGGGGTGAGGAATACGAGCAGTACTTC
NA	TRBD1	TRBV14	TRBJ1-3	CASSPGTVHSGNTIYF	TGTGCCAGCAGCCCGGGGACAGTACACTCTGGAAACACCATATATTTT
NA	TRBD2	TRBV19	TRBJ2-5	CASSPRSGAGGETQYF	TGTGCCAGTAGTCCTCGGTCGGGAGCGGGGGGGGAGACCCAGTACTTC
NA	TRBD1	TRBV4-3	TRBJ1-5	CASSVGTGGGQPQHF	TGCGCCAGCTCTGTGGGGACAGGGGGCGGTCAGCCCCAGCATTTT
few	NA	TRBV4-1	TRBJ1-6	CASSQDSSPLHF	TGCGCCAGCAGCCAGGACAGTTCCCCCCTCCACTTT
NA	TRBD1	TRBV30	TRBJ1-3	CAWVGQGKSGNTIYF	TGTGCCTGGGTTGGACAGGGAAAATCTGGAAACACCATATATTTT
once	NA	TRBV21-1	TRBJ1-1	CASSTSGMTIMNTEAFF	TGTGCCAGCAGCACAAGCGGGATGACGATTATGAACACTGAAGCTTTCTTT
NA	TRBD2	TRBV4-3	TRBJ2-1	CASSQAERGKGNEQFF	TGCGCCAGCAGCCAGGCCGAGCGGGGGAAAGGCAATGAGCAGTTCTTC
NA	NA	TRBV3-1/TRBV3-2	TRBJ1-1	CASSPYRTQNTEAFF	TGTGCCAGCAGCCCCTATCGGACTCAGAACACTGAAGCTTTCTTT
NA	TRBD1	TRBV10-1	TRBJ1-5	CASIAPGQVSPQPQHF	TGCGCCAGCATCGCTCCGGGACAGGTCTCGCCCCAGCCCCAGCATTTT
NA	TRBD2	TRBV4-3	TRBJ2-2	CASSKLAGGPEGVAGELFF	TGCGCCAGCAGCAAACTAGCGGGGGGGCCTGAGGGAGTCGCCGGGGAGCTGTTTTTT
NA	TRBD2	TRBV6-1	TRBJ2-1	CASSVRSGGSMRAYNEQFF	TGTGCCAGCAGTGTAAGGAGCGGGGGTTCGATGAGAGCCTACAATGAGCAGTTCTTC
once	NA	TRBV30	TRBJ1-1	CAWNSMNTEAFF	TGTGCCTGGAACAGTATGAACACTGAAGCTTTCTTT
NA	NA	TRBV2	TRBJ2-5	CASRVTRGPQYF	TGTGCCAGCAGGGTGACTAGAGGCCCCCAGTACTTC
NA	NA	TRBV30	TRBJ1-1	CAWSFSNPEAFF	TGTGCCTGGAGTTTTAGTAACCCTGAAGCTTTCTTT
NA	TRBD1	TRBV18	TRBJ2-7	CASSTGGKAYEQYF	TGTGCCAGCTCGACAGGGGGTAAAGCCTACGAGCAGTACTTC
NA	NA	TRBV5-6	TRBJ1-2	CASTRGTAGYGYTF	TGTGCCAGCACCCGAGGAACCGCCGGCTATGGCTACACCTTC
NA	NA	TRBV6-2/TRBV6-3	TRBJ1-2	CASSYSGRRGYGYTF	TGTGCCAGCAGTTACTCAGGCCGGAGAGGATATGGCTACACCTTC
NA	NA	TRBV10-2	TRBJ1-2	CASSERGRLYGYTF	TGCGCCAGCAGTGAGAGGGGTCGGCTCTATGGCTACACCTTC
NA	NA	TRBV6-1	TRBJ1-6	CASSEGEVRSPLHF	TGTGCCAGCAGTGAGGGGGAGGTGAGGTCACCCCTCCACTTT
NA	TRBD1	TRBV5-1	TRBJ1-2	CASVDRGRSIYGYTF	TGCGCCAGCGTCGACAGGGGGCGATCAATCTATGGCTACACCTTC
NA	NA	TRBV5-1	TRBJ2-4	CASSEQGTKNIQYF	TGCGCCAGCTCAGAACAGGGAACCAAAAACATTCAGTACTTC
NA	TRBD1	TRBV19	TRBJ1-1	CASSRDRSYTEAFF	TGTGCCAGTAGTAGGGACAGATCGTATACTGAAGCTTTCTTT
NA	TRBD2	TRBV14	TRBJ2-1	CASSSRGASYNEQFF	TGTGCCAGCAGCTCGCGGGGGGCCTCCTACAATGAGCAGTTCTTC
NA	TRBD2	TRBV27	TRBJ2-1	CASWTRTGNEQFF	TGTGCCAGCTGGACTAGAACAGGCAATGAGCAGTTCTTC
NA	NA	TRBV5-1	TRBJ2-3	CASSLSGSYADTQYF	TGCGCCAGCAGCTTGAGCGGATCCTACGCGGATACGCAGTATTTT
NA	NA	TRBV11-2	TRBJ1-1	CASSFPGNTEAFF	TGTGCCAGCAGCTTCCCGGGGAACACTGAAGCTTTCTTT
NA	TRBD2	TRBV2	TRBJ2-5	CASSERTSGQETQYF	TGTGCCAGCAGTGAGCGGACTAGCGGCCAAGAGACCCAGTACTTC
NA	TRBD2	TRBV4-1	TRBJ2-3	CASSQLADTDTQYF	TGCGCCAGCAGCCAACTAGCGGACACAGATACGCAGTATTTT
once	NA	TRBV6-5	TRBJ1-2	CASSSPTREGSYGYTF	TGTGCCAGCAGTTCCCCGACCCGGGAGGGAAGTTATGGCTACACCTTC
few	NA	TRBV5-4	TRBJ2-2	CASSLIGTANTGELFF	TGTGCCAGCAGCTTGATCGGGACTGCGAACACCGGGGAGCTGTTTTTT
NA	NA	TRBV6-5	TRBJ1-1	CASSFPSEAFF	TGTGCCAGCAGTTTTCCCAGTGAAGCTTTCTTT
few	TRBD2	TRBV19	TRBJ2-1	CASSIRGGASIEQFF	TGTGCCAGTAGTATCCGCGGGGGGGCGAGCATTGAGCAGTTCTTC
few	TRBD1	TRBV5-6	TRBJ1-6	CASSPTGTGISPLHF	TGTGCCAGCAGTCCAACCGGGACAGGGATCTCACCCCTCCACTTT
NA	TRBD2	TRBV6-2/TRBV6-3	TRBJ2-1	CASSSGGGALGSYNEQFF	TGTGCCAGCAGTTCCGGCGGGGGGGCACTGGGTTCTTACAATGAGCAGTTCTTC
NA	TRBD2	TRBV11-2	TRBJ2-5	CASSFAGGAGGKETQYF	TGTGCCAGCAGTTTTGCCGGGGGAGCGGGGGGAAAGGAGACCCAGTACTTC
NA	TRBD1	TRBV5-5	TRBJ2-7	CASSLIGTAPTYEQYF	TGTGCCAGCAGCTTAATTGGGACAGCACCTACCTACGAGCAGTACTTC
NA	NA	TRBV6-1	TRBJ2-7	CASSEILALIYEQYF	TGTGCCAGCAGTGAGATTCTAGCTCTCATATACGAGCAGTACTTC
NA	NA	TRBV1	TRBJ1-1	CTSSYPGTNTEAFF	TGCACCAGCAGCTACCCCGGGACTAACACTGAAGCTTTCTTT
once	NA	TRBV11-3	TRBJ2-6	CASSLGPHSPSGANVLTF	TGTGCCAGCAGCTTAGGTCCGCACAGTCCCTCTGGGGCCAACGTCCTGACTTTC
NA	TRBD2	TRBV18	TRBJ2-7	CASSPPVAGGLYEQYF	TGTGCCAGCTCACCACCGGTAGCGGGGGGGCTGTACGAGCAGTACTTC